This TCR beta chain was captured by sequencing in a study of response to subunit inactivated influenza vaccine. Study-wide findings and caveats: Each seasonal influenza vaccination recruits few new T cells, the authors suggested.

The germline V and J ends were trimmed by 7 bases and 0 bases, with 12 bases remaining between them. CDR1 is MDHEN and CDR2 is SYDVKM in the germline V gene. CDR3 length: 15 amino acids. One entry per CDR3 protein results from TCRdb running MiXCR on the RT-PCR reads. The sample has more than 400,000 distinct CDR3 sequences, 6% to 9% seen once; the top ten hold under 15%. Comment on this clonotype: Its antigen is unidentified.

The clonotype comes from a man between 50 and 75 years old who received an inactivated influenza vaccine. The source was PBMCs from blood, collected roughly 24 months after vaccination. J is TRBJ2-2 and V is TRBV28, with a possible D match to TRBD1 (6 bases). The CDR3 loop reads CASTTGTTNTGELFF. The CDR3 bases are TGTGCCAGCACCACCGGGACAACGAACACCGGGGAGCTGTTTTTT.